The T cell receptor (beta chain) under discussion was sequenced for a study of cytomegalovirus exposure and HLA in healthy donors. Regarding this clone: What it binds is unknown. Other DNA sequences of this sample code for an identical CDR3.

Primers: 60 Vbeta forward and 13 Jbeta reverse. The repertoire was sequenced with immunoSEQ multiplex PCR; TCRdb's copy has only in-frame clones and lacks some. The sample consists of about 170,000 clones, roughly 70% of them appearing once. Study results and caveats: TCR beta V- and J-gene trimming was later associated with a missense DCLRE1C variant. TRBV6-2, TRBV6-3 and other indistinguishable V segments were excluded. There were reportedly fewer N-insertions in an Asian-associated ancestry cluster than the approximately 600-donor mean, in a later analysis. Presence/absence comparisons presumed near-even sequencing depth among donors.

Germline CDR1 and CDR2: MGHRA and YSYEKL. CDR3 length: 14 amino acids. Losses at the gene ends were 0 bases for V and 3 bases for J; bases not matched to a gene: 1. The sequenced material came from PBMCs. The sequence was obtained from a woman in her 50s in good health and CMV-seropositive. V and J are TRBV4-1 and TRBJ1-1, with 7 nucleotides matching TRBD1. CDR3: CASSQEQGYTEAFF. In DNA, the CDR3 is TGCGCCAGCAGCCAAGAACAGGGGTACACTGAAGCTTTCTTT.